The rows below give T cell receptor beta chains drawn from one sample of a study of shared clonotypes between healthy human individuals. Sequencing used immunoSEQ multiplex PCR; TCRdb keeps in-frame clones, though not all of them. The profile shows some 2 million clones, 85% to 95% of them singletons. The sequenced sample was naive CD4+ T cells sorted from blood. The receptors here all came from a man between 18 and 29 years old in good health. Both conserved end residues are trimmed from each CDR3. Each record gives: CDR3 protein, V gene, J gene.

cdr3_aa: ASTEGQGIADTEAF
v_call: TRBV5-1
j_call: TRBJ1-1

cdr3_aa: ASSFNSGANVLT
v_call: TRBV7-2
j_call: TRBJ2-6

cdr3_aa: ASSVASGQETQY
v_call: TRBV9
j_call: TRBJ2-5

cdr3_aa: ASSGTSGGRNEQF
v_call: TRBV2
j_call: TRBJ2-1

cdr3_aa: ASSLVERESYEQY
v_call: TRBV7-8
j_call: TRBJ2-7

cdr3_aa: ASSPRMDRGQMGNTIY
v_call: TRBV5-5
j_call: TRBJ1-3

cdr3_aa: ASSLSSTPQSPLH
v_call: TRBV7-2
j_call: TRBJ1-6

cdr3_aa: ASSFGHSPDEKLF
v_call: TRBV5-6
j_call: TRBJ1-4

cdr3_aa: ASSPGQGAAREQY
v_call: TRBV11-3
j_call: TRBJ2-7

cdr3_aa: ASSLQGSYEQY
v_call: TRBV5-6
j_call: TRBJ2-7

cdr3_aa: ASRGASGPGELF
v_call: TRBV2
j_call: TRBJ2-2

cdr3_aa: ASSNSPGGEGYT
v_call: TRBV21-1
j_call: TRBJ1-2

cdr3_aa: ASSTESREQY
v_call: TRBV6-6
j_call: TRBJ2-7

cdr3_aa: ASSYSPRFQETQY
v_call: TRBV6-5
j_call: TRBJ2-5

cdr3_aa: ASDDRGLGYT
v_call: TRBV19
j_call: TRBJ1-2

cdr3_aa: ASIPGQSIHEQY
v_call: TRBV6-1
j_call: TRBJ2-7

cdr3_aa: ASSFDPRQGNEKLF
v_call: TRBV5-1
j_call: TRBJ1-4

cdr3_aa: AIGLAGPLANTGELF
v_call: TRBV10-3
j_call: TRBJ2-2

cdr3_aa: ASSVGPQYEQY
v_call: TRBV5-1
j_call: TRBJ2-7

cdr3_aa: ASSEQTAGKLF
v_call: TRBV6-1
j_call: TRBJ1-4

cdr3_aa: ASSDQVNSGNTIY
v_call: TRBV10-1
j_call: TRBJ1-3

cdr3_aa: ASSLGGTNGELF
v_call: TRBV5-4
j_call: TRBJ2-2

cdr3_aa: ASRAAGTGNEKLF
v_call: TRBV2
j_call: TRBJ1-4

cdr3_aa: ASSAGTVKNTEAF
v_call: TRBV27
j_call: TRBJ1-1

cdr3_aa: ASSLAIGIATNEKLF
v_call: TRBV7-9
j_call: TRBJ1-4

cdr3_aa: ASSQEFRMNTEAF
v_call: TRBV4-2
j_call: TRBJ1-1

cdr3_aa: ASRRGDNQPQH
v_call: TRBV6-5
j_call: TRBJ1-5

cdr3_aa: ASSRVSAQSEKLF
v_call: TRBV28
j_call: TRBJ1-4

cdr3_aa: ASSYISGYGRYT
v_call: TRBV6-5
j_call: TRBJ1-2

cdr3_aa: ASRMTGGTYEQY
v_call: TRBV2
j_call: TRBJ2-7

cdr3_aa: ASSPRTSGSTDTQY
v_call: TRBV7-3
j_call: TRBJ2-3

cdr3_aa: ASSADSATNEKLF
v_call: TRBV5-1
j_call: TRBJ1-4

cdr3_aa: ASSLSATFHEQY
v_call: TRBV7-9
j_call: TRBJ2-7

cdr3_aa: ASSLVQPYEQY
v_call: TRBV28
j_call: TRBJ2-7

cdr3_aa: ASSDATVVYEQY
v_call: TRBV18
j_call: TRBJ2-7

cdr3_aa: ASSPNVGTYEQY
v_call: TRBV5-1
j_call: TRBJ2-7

cdr3_aa: ASSRIGTPYNEQF
v_call: TRBV5-1
j_call: TRBJ2-1

cdr3_aa: AISSSGGGETQY
v_call: TRBV10-3
j_call: TRBJ2-5

cdr3_aa: ASSLQGRKHGKLF
v_call: TRBV11-2
j_call: TRBJ1-4

cdr3_aa: ASTLAGGYEQY
v_call: TRBV6-6
j_call: TRBJ2-7

cdr3_aa: ASQRGLAGAYEQY
v_call: TRBV6-5
j_call: TRBJ2-7

cdr3_aa: AWSATGVNEQF
v_call: TRBV30
j_call: TRBJ2-1

cdr3_aa: SAHRGKTQY
v_call: TRBV29-1
j_call: TRBJ2-5

cdr3_aa: ASSGQGSTDTQY
v_call: TRBV6-1
j_call: TRBJ2-3

cdr3_aa: ASSLALGGTSSTDTQY
v_call: TRBV5-4
j_call: TRBJ2-3

cdr3_aa: ASSPYSGGRLTDTQY
v_call: TRBV11-2
j_call: TRBJ2-3

cdr3_aa: AISATRGGPPYNEQF
v_call: TRBV10-3
j_call: TRBJ2-1

cdr3_aa: ASSDGGTEAF
v_call: TRBV6-4
j_call: TRBJ1-1

cdr3_aa: ASSSTSGKETQY
v_call: TRBV7-9
j_call: TRBJ2-5

cdr3_aa: ASSKRAFYGYT
v_call: TRBV21-1
j_call: TRBJ1-2

cdr3_aa: AISESFSTTGPETQY
v_call: TRBV10-3
j_call: TRBJ2-5

cdr3_aa: ATSRPFGGTQY
v_call: TRBV15
j_call: TRBJ2-3

cdr3_aa: ATRETEVKKTQY
v_call: TRBV15
j_call: TRBJ2-5

cdr3_aa: ASSQDWLAGVSGTQY
v_call: TRBV4-1
j_call: TRBJ2-3

cdr3_aa: ASRKGTAYTDTQY
v_call: TRBV9
j_call: TRBJ2-3

cdr3_aa: ASSLVAMQETQY
v_call: TRBV5-1
j_call: TRBJ2-5

cdr3_aa: ASSIGGTASGANVLT
v_call: TRBV7-2
j_call: TRBJ2-6